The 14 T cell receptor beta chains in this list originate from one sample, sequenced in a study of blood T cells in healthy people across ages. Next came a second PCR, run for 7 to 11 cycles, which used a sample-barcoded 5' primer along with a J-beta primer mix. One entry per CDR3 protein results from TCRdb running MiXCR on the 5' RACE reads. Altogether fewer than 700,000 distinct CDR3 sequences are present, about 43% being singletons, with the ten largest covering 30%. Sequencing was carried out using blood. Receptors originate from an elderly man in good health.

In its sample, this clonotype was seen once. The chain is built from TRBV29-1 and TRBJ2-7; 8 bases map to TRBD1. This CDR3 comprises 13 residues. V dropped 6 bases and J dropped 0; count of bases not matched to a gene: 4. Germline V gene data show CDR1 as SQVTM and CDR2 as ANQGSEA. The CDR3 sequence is CSVRTGSSYEQYF. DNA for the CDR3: TGCAGCGTCAGGACAGGGAGCTCCTACGAGCAGTACTTC.

The CDR3: CASSSTFSGASYNEQFF. For the CDR3, the DNA is TGTGCCAGCAGCTCTACATTTAGCGGGGCTAGCTACAATGAGCAGTTCTTC. V is TRBV7-2 and J is TRBJ2-1; TRBD2 aligns across 8 bases. V dropped 4 bases and J dropped 3; count of bases not matched to a gene: 11. The germline V gene has CDR1 SGHTA and CDR2 FQGNSA. The CDR3 runs to 17 residues.

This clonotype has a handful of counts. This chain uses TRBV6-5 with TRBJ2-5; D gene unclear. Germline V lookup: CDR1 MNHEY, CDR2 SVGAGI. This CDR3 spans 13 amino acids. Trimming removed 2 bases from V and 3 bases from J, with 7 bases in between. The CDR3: CASSYIGKETQYF. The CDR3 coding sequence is TGTGCCAGCAGTTACATAGGAAAAGAGACCCAGTACTTC.

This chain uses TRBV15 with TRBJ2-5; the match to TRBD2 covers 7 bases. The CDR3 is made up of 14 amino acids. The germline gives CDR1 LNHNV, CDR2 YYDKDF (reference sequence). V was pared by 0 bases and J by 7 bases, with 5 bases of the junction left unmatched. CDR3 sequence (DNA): TGTGCCACCAGCAGAGATCCGGGGGGTGGGACCCAGTACTTC. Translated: CATSRDPGGGTQYF.

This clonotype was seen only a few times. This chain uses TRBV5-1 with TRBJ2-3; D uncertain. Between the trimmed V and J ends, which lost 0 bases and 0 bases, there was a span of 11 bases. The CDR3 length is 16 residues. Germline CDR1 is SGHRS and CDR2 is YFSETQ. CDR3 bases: TGCGCCAGCAGCTTGGTGGAGCGTCCTAGCACAGATACGCAGTATTTT. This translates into CASSLVERPSTDTQYF.

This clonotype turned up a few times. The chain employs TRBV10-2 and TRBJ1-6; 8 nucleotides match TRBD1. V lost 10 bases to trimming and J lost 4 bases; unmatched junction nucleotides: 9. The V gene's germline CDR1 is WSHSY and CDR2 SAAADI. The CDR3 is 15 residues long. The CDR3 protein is CATTTGDHYNSPLHF. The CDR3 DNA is TGCGCCACCACGACAGGGGATCATTATAATTCACCCCTCCACTTT.

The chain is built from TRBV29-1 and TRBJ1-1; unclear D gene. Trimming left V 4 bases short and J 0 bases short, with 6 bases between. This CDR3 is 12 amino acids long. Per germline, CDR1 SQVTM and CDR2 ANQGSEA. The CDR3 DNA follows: TGCAGCGTTGGGCCTATGAACACTGAAGCTTTCTTT. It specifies CSVGPMNTEAFF.

CDR3 residues: CASSYRYQETQYF. Written as DNA, the CDR3 is TGTGCCAGCAGTTACCGGTACCAAGAGACCCAGTACTTC. V gene TRBV6-2 or TRBV6-3 combines with J gene TRBJ2-5; D is ambiguous. Trimming stripped 2 bases from V and 0 bases from J, with 4 bases between. This CDR3 has 13 amino acids. Germline lookup yields CDR1 MNHEY and CDR2 SVGEGT.

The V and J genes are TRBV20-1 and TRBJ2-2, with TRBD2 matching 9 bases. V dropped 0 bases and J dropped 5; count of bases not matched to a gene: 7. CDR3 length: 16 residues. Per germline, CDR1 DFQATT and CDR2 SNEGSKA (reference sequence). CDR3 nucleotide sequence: TGCAGTGCTAGAGATGGCGGCCTAGCGGGAACCGGGGAGCTGTTTTTT. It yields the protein CSARDGGLAGTGELFF.

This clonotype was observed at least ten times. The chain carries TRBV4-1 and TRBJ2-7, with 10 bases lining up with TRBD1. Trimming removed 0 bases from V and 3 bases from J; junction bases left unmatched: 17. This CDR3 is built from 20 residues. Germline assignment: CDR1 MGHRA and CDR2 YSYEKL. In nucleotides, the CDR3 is TGCGCCAGCAGCCAAGATCCGGGACAGGGGCTCTCCCAAAATAGCTACGAGCAGTACTTC. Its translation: CASSQDPGQGLSQNSYEQYF.

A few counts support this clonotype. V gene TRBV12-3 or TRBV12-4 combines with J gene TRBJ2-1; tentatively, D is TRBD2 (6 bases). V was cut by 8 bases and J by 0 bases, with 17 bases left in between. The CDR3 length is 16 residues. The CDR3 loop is CASGDSGRSSYNEQFF. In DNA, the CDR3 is TGTGCCAGCGGGGATAGCGGCCGGAGCTCCTACAATGAGCAGTTCTTC.

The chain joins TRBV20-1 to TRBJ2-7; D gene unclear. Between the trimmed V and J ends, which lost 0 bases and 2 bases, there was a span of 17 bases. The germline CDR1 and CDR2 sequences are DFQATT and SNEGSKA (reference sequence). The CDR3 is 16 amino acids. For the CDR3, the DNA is TGCAGTGCTAGAGATCTTAGCCCGGTCAGACCCTACGAGCAGTACTTC. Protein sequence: CSARDLSPVRPYEQYF.

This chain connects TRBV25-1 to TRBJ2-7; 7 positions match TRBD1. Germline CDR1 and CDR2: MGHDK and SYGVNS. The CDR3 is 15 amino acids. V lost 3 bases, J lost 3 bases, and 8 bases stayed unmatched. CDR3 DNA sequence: TGTGCCAGCAGTGACCACAGGGGAAACGGCTACGAGCAGTACTTC. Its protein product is CASSDHRGNGYEQYF.

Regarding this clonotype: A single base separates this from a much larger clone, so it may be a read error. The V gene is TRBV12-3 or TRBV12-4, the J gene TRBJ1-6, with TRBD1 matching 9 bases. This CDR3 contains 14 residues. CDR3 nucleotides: TGTGCCAGCAGTACCGGGACAGGGTTTTCACCCCCCCACTTT. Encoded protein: CASSTGTGFSPPHF.